This TCR beta chain was sequenced for a study of shared clonotypes between healthy human individuals. Germline V gene sequence: CDR1 LGHNA, CDR2 YNFKEQ. V gave up 4 bases and J gave up 7 bases; unmatched junction bases: 8. The CDR3 totals 15 residues. Sequencing used immunoSEQ multiplex PCR; TCRdb keeps in-frame clones, though not all of them. Seen here are more than 2,000,000 clones, around nine tenths observed once, and the top ten hold over 0.12%. The receptor was derived from a man aged 18 to 30 in good health. The genes are TRBV4-2 and TRBJ1-5, with 9 bases identical to TRBD1. Sequencing input: naive CD4+ T cells sorted from blood. Subset reported: CD45RA+ positively selected. CDR3 amino acids: CASSRPGQGAQPQHF. CDR3 coding DNA: TGTGCCAGCAGCCGACCGGGACAGGGAGCCCAGCCCCAGCATTTT.